One and the same sample provided the 13 T cell receptor beta chains below, sequenced in a study of identical twins. In TCRdb, the 5' RACE reads were re-called with MiXCR into one record per CDR3 protein. The table records hundreds of thousands of distinct CDR3 sequences, approximately 13% of them present only once. These same data were also listed under a study on yellow fever vaccine responses in identical twins.

The sample taken for sequencing was PBMCs. These receptor sequences come from a young woman in good health.

V gene TRBV7-9 combines with J gene TRBJ2-1; 7 bases are a match to TRBD1. With V trimmed by 6 bases and J by 8 bases, 7 bases remained unmatched. Looked up from germline, CDR1 is SEHNR and CDR2 is FQNEAQ (reference sequence). This CDR3 comprises 13 residues. The CDR3 loop is CASRPTGLDEQFF. The CDR3 coding sequence is TGTGCCAGCAGGCCGACAGGGTTGGATGAGCAGTTCTTC.

The chain couples TRBV15 to TRBJ1-4, with D unclear. V was pared by 0 bases and J by 0 bases, with 14 bases between. The length of the CDR3 is 18 residues. The germline gives CDR1 LNHNV, CDR2 YYDKDF (reference sequence). CDR3 sequence: CATSRDPLHSATNEKLFF. CDR3 DNA sequence: TGTGCCACCAGCAGAGATCCCCTCCACTCTGCAACTAATGAAAAACTGTTTTTT.

The table lists this clonotype with a few counts. The chain links TRBV7-3 to TRBJ2-1, with 7 bases that match TRBD2. The CDR3 contains 15 residues. Unmatched junction bases numbered 7, after V lost 2 bases and J lost 6 bases. CDR1 and CDR2 from the germline V gene are SGHTA and FQGTGA. CDR3 residues: CASSLVSGVGNEQFF. CDR3 DNA sequence: TGTGCCAGCAGCTTAGTCAGCGGGGTAGGCAATGAGCAGTTCTTC.

The table lists this clonotype with many counts. The chain joins TRBV3-1 to TRBJ2-5; D call uncertain. The CDR3 totals 13 residues. Looked up from germline, CDR1 is LGHDT and CDR2 is YNNKEL (reference sequence). Trimming took 2 bases from V and 5 from J, leaving 9 bases between them. The CDR3 spells CASSQRPWETQYF. Here the CDR3 DNA reads TGTGCCAGCAGCCAACGACCCTGGGAGACCCAGTACTTC.

There are a few counts of this clonotype. The V and J genes are TRBV2 and TRBJ2-1, with 12 bases that match TRBD2. Germline V gives CDR1 SNHLY, CDR2 FYNNEI. The CDR3 is 16 residues long. Trimming took 9 bases from V and 4 from J; bases not matched to a gene: 10. The CDR3 region is CARTQTSGSVYNEQFF. The CDR3 DNA sequence: TGTGCCAGGACCCAGACTAGCGGGAGTGTTTACAATGAGCAGTTCTTC.

This clonotype has at least ten counts. J is TRBJ2-7 and V is TRBV5-1; perhaps TRBD1 as D (6 bases). This CDR3 is 12 amino acids long. V gave up 4 bases and J gave up 7 bases, with 12 bases separating them. Germline loops: CDR1 SGHRS, CDR2 YFSETQ. The CDR3 DNA sequence: TGCGCCAGCAGCGAAGGGACAAGAGAGCAGTACTTC. This translates into CASSEGTREQYF.

There are a few counts of this clonotype. This sequence joins TRBV24-1 and TRBJ2-3; D not certain. The germline CDR1 and CDR2 sequences are KGHDR and SFDVKD. Trimming took 3 bases from V and 5 from J, leaving 5 bases between them. CDR3 length: 12 residues. The CDR3 region is CATSDMGDTQYF. For the CDR3, the DNA is TGTGCCACCAGTGATATGGGAGATACGCAGTATTTT.

This clonotype showed up many times. V is TRBV12-3 or TRBV12-4 and J is TRBJ2-3; 8 bases line up with TRBD2. J lost 0 bases, V lost 4 bases, and 3 bases had no gene match. The CDR3 runs 15 residues. The CDR3 DNA reads TGTGCCAGCAGTTGGGCTAGCGGGAGCACAGATACGCAGTATTTT. It is translated as CASSWASGSTDTQYF.

The table lists this clonotype with a few counts. Here the CDR3 DNA reads TGCGCCAGCGGTCTCGTTTTATTGAATGAGCAGTTCTTC. Translating it yields CASGLVLLNEQFF. The genes are TRBV4-1 and TRBJ2-1, with D unclear. Trimming stripped 8 bases from V and 7 bases from J, with 15 bases between. Germline values: CDR1 MGHRA, CDR2 YSYEKL. The CDR3 is 13 residues long.

This clonotype was picked up a small number of times. This sequence joins TRBV12-3 or TRBV12-4 and TRBJ1-1; D uncertain. This CDR3 is 13 amino acids long. The V end was cut by 8 bases, the J end by 6 bases, with 16 bases between. CDR3 nucleotides: TGTGCCAGCTTCCGGGGTTCGTTCGCTGAAGCTTTCTTT. It encodes CASFRGSFAEAFF.

This clonotype occurred a few times. J is TRBJ2-1 and V is TRBV14, with D possibly being TRBD1 (6 bases). The CDR3 is 13 residues long. The V end was cut by 4 bases, the J end by 4 bases, with 8 bases between. Germline CDR1 reads SGHDN; CDR2 reads FVKESK. The CDR3, as DNA: TGTGCCAGCAGCCGGGACATGTACAATGAGCAGTTCTTC. It translates to CASSRDMYNEQFF.

This clonotype was seen a few times. This chain joins TRBV3-1 and TRBJ1-1, with TRBD1 matching 8 bases. Germline V CDR1 and CDR2: LGHDT, YNNKEL (reference sequence). This CDR3 spans 16 amino acids. V was clipped by 3 bases and J by 0 bases; unmatched bases: 6. CDR3 in DNA: TGTGCCAGCAGCCACTACCCCAGGGGGCTGAACACTGAAGCTTTCTTT. Its translation is CASSHYPRGLNTEAFF.

This clonotype was counted ten times or more. DNA for the CDR3: TGTGCCAGCAGTTTGAGTACGGGGGGGTACACCGGGGAGCTGTTTTTT. It encodes CASSLSTGGYTGELFF. The gene calls are TRBV12-3 or TRBV12-4 and TRBJ2-2; 8 bases map to TRBD2. The CDR3 consists of 16 residues. V gave up 3 bases and J gave up 3 bases; unmatched junction bases: 6.